These T cell receptor beta chains were read from a single sample in a study of shared clonotypes between healthy human individuals. The repertoire was sequenced with immunoSEQ multiplex PCR; TCRdb's copy has only in-frame clones and lacks some. Among 300,000 to 350,000 clones listed, around 67% were seen once. Specimen: memory CD4+ T cells sorted from blood. Receptors originate from a man younger than 40 in good health. The CDR3 runs from the conserved cysteine through the conserved F or W.

j_call v_call cdr3_aa
TRBJ2-1 TRBV29-1 CSVEAGEGRWNEQFF
TRBJ2-2 TRBV2 CASTSVGGSTGELFF
TRBJ1-6 TRBV5-1 CASSLMAPLMDSPLHF
TRBJ2-2 TRBV9 CASGLAGGPTGELFF
TRBJ2-1 TRBV9 CASSPDGHNEQFF
TRBJ2-3 TRBV19 CASRQGAGDTQYF
TRBJ2-1 TRBV13 CASSSSPAGGFVEQFF
TRBJ2-3 TRBV29-1 CSVGGQGSTDTQYF
TRBJ2-3 TRBV19 CASSIGRGYTDTQYF
TRBJ2-5 TRBV2 CASIYRGRETQYF
TRBJ1-1 TRBV27 CASSFGWDSKNTEAFF
TRBJ1-2 TRBV11-2 CASSLVPTSNYGYTF
TRBJ1-1 TRBV5-1 CASSLNTQMNTEAFF
TRBJ1-2 TRBV27 CASSPRHRNYGYTF
TRBJ1-5 TRBV18 CASSPKPGNQPQHF
TRBJ2-2 TRBV6-1 CASNLIYTGELFF
TRBJ2-3 TRBV7-9 CASSLGQSTDTQYF
TRBJ1-1 TRBV19 CASSMPGQLNTEAFF
TRBJ1-3 TRBV14 CASSQRGAGNTIYF
TRBJ2-3 TRBV27 CASSEVRLAGDTQYF
TRBJ1-2 TRBV28 CASTADRVNGYTF
TRBJ2-7 TRBV25-1 CASSKPGLGDEQYF
TRBJ2-7 TRBV27 CASSLGVGGLAPSYF
TRBJ1-3 TRBV5-4 CASSLATQGRNTIYF
TRBJ2-1 TRBV10-1 CASSDGGSYNEQFF
TRBJ1-5 TRBV5-5 CASSIRTGGQPQHF
TRBJ1-1 TRBV29-1 CSVVPAMGGTEAFF
TRBJ1-1 TRBV7-2 CASSSQTGGASEAFF
TRBJ2-5 TRBV5-5 CASSFAQTQETQYF
TRBJ2-7 TRBV4-1 CASSQPTSGKGEQYF
TRBJ2-7 TRBV10-2 CASSGGASNSYEQYF
TRBJ2-4 TRBV13 CASSLARDRWAAKNIQYF
TRBJ2-3 TRBV18 CASSPPGTQADTQYF
TRBJ2-2 TRBV28 CASSPGQGRTLHNTGELFF
TRBJ2-1 TRBV5-1 CASSPGGEQFF
TRBJ2-7 TRBV5-1 CASSPGVVAGITEQYF
TRBJ2-5 TRBV4-1 CASSQGTIKETQYF
TRBJ1-1 TRBV5-1 CASSVDRATTEAFF
TRBJ2-7 TRBV18 CASSPPGLAGLGEQYF
TRBJ1-1 TRBV20-1 CSAPRGPEAFF
TRBJ1-4 TRBV11-2 CASSSQGNYEKLFF
TRBJ2-7 TRBV5-1 CASSEKARVYEQYF
TRBJ1-1 TRBV4-2 CASSQDQQGLTEAFF
TRBJ2-1 TRBV7-8 CASQGGAGNEQFF